Below are 26 T cell receptor beta chains sequenced from a single sample in a study of T-cell reconstitution after alpha-beta-depleted transplantation in children. This sample's TCRbeta library carried unique molecular identifier barcodes. From the PCR reads, TCRdb called clonotypes with MiXCR, one entry per CDR3 protein. The sample lists around 450,000 distinct CDR3 sequences, about 45% seen once, with roughly 27% in the top ten. Source: PBMCs, taken before TCRalphabeta/CD19-depleted stem cell transplant. These receptors were obtained from a girl aged 2-10 years with aplastic anemia, due to receive a stem cell transplant.

This clonotype was counted a single time. The V gene is TRBV6-6, the J gene TRBJ2-1; TRBD2 agrees at 8 bases. V lost 6 bases, J lost 8 bases, and 15 bases stayed unmatched. The CDR3 totals 16 residues. Germline CDR1 and CDR2: MNHNY and SVGAGI (reference sequence). The CDR3 is CASSRNGRTSRDEQFF. DNA of the CDR3: TGTGCCAGCAGCCGAAATGGGAGGACTAGCAGGGATGAGCAGTTCTTC.

This clonotype appeared a few times. The chain carries TRBV7-9 and TRBJ2-1; no clear D gene. In germline, CDR1 is SEHNR, CDR2 FQNEAQ (reference sequence). V was clipped by 2 bases and J by 7 bases, with 9 bases between them. CDR3 size: 13 residues. CDR3 DNA: TGTGCCAGCAGCTTAAGACCCGTAAATGAGCAGTTCTTC. Amino acid sequence: CASSLRPVNEQFF.

The chain is built from TRBV27 and TRBJ2-5; D remains ambiguous. Between the trimmed V and J ends, which lost 3 bases and 0 bases, there was a span of 8 bases. The germline CDR1 and CDR2 sequences are MNHEY and SMNVEV (reference sequence). The CDR3 consists of 14 residues. In nucleotides, the CDR3 is TGTGCCAGCAGTTTCCCCGGGTACCAAGAGACCCAGTACTTC. This sequence encodes CASSFPGYQETQYF.

At least ten counts were recorded for this clonotype. CDR3 bases: TGCAGCGTCCACGTAGGAGGGGGCGGAACTGAAGCTTTCTTT. Residues: CSVHVGGGGTEAFF. V and J are TRBV29-1 and TRBJ1-1; 7 nucleotides align to TRBD1. Germline V gene lookup returns CDR1 SQVTM and CDR2 ANQGSEA. Trimming took 6 bases from V and 5 from J; bases not matched to a gene: 12. CDR3 size: 14 residues.

The table lists this clonotype with many counts. The chain links TRBV28 to TRBJ2-7; no clear D. Trimming left V 4 bases short and J 2 bases short, with 18 bases between. CDR3 length: 16 residues. Looked up from germline, CDR1 is MDHEN and CDR2 is SYDVKM. CDR3 loop: CASSSGVTPRPYEQYF. In DNA, the CDR3 is TGTGCCAGCAGTTCTGGAGTGACCCCCAGGCCCTACGAGCAGTACTTC.

The sample holds a few counts of this clonotype. This chain uses TRBV6-5 with TRBJ2-7, with D hard to call. V lost 0 bases, J lost 4 bases, and 13 bases lay in between. The CDR3 extends over 15 amino acids. Germline assignment: CDR1 MNHEY and CDR2 SVGAGI. CDR3 residues: CASSYSGDVGYEQYF. DNA of the CDR3: TGTGCCAGCAGTTACTCCGGAGACGTGGGTTACGAGCAGTACTTC.

This clonotype appeared many times. V is TRBV12-3 or TRBV12-4 and J is TRBJ1-3, with unresolved D. The V end lost 6 bases, the J end lost 4 bases, and 10 bases lay between the germline ends. CDR3 size: 13 residues. For the CDR3, the DNA is TGTGCCAGCAGAACGACTCTAGGAAACACCATATATTTT. It is translated as CASRTTLGNTIYF.

The chain carries TRBV6-1 and TRBJ2-1; TRBD2 matches at 11 bases. The V gene end was trimmed by 7 bases and the J gene end by 3 bases; junction bases not matched to a gene: 14. CDR1 and CDR2 (germline): MNHNS, SASEGT. This CDR3 contains 18 residues. DNA for the CDR3: TGTGCCAGCACCAACAGGGATAGCGGGAGGGTCAACTACAATGAGCAGTTCTTC. Protein sequence: CASTNRDSGRVNYNEQFF.

The chain is built from TRBV10-3 and TRBJ2-7; 10 bases fit TRBD1. Germline V gene data show CDR1 as ENHRY and CDR2 as SYGVKD. CDR3 length: 12 amino acids. The V gene end was trimmed by 8 bases and the J gene end by 5 bases; junction bases not matched to a gene: 3. CDR3 amino acids: CAIGTGDHEQYF. CDR3 in DNA: TGTGCCATCGGGACAGGGGACCACGAGCAGTACTTC.

V gene TRBV20-1 combines with J gene TRBJ1-1; the D is unclear. This CDR3 comprises 12 residues. Trimming cost V 5 bases and J 5 bases, with 12 bases left between them. Germline V gene data show CDR1 as DFQATT and CDR2 as SNEGSKA (reference sequence). The CDR3, as DNA: TGCAGTGCTCCCCGCGGCCAAACTGAAGCTTTCTTT. Translation: CSAPRGQTEAFF.

This clonotype appeared many times. The chain joins TRBV5-1 to TRBJ2-5; the match to TRBD2 covers 8 bases. Unmatched junction bases numbered 10, after V lost 4 bases and J lost 5 bases. The CDR3 has 15 amino acids. Germline CDR1 and CDR2: SGHRS and YFSETQ. The CDR3 is CASSMSSGMGETQYF. CDR3 coding DNA: TGCGCCAGCAGCATGAGTAGCGGGATGGGGGAGACCCAGTACTTC. Full variable domain (rest looked up from reference TRBV5-1 and TRBJ2-5): KAGVTQTPRYLIKTRGQQVTLSCSPISGHRSVSWYQQTPGQGLQFLFEYFSETQRNKGNFPGRFSGRQFSNSRSEMNVSTLELGDSALYLCASSMSSGMGETQYFGPGTRLLVL.

The rearrangement joins TRBV15 to TRBJ1-5, with D possibly matching TRBD1 (5 bases). The V end lost 1 base, the J end lost 6 bases, and 16 bases lay between the germline ends. CDR1 and CDR2 from the germline V gene are LNHNV and YYDKDF (reference sequence). The CDR3 runs to 16 residues. This CDR3 is CATSRGAPDGGQPQHF. The DNA for the CDR3 is TGTGCCACCAGCAGAGGGGCCCCGGACGGGGGTCAGCCCCAGCATTTT.

This clonotype was observed a few times. The J gene is TRBJ1-6, the V gene TRBV4-1, with 10 bases fitting TRBD1. There are 15 residues in the CDR3. Per germline, CDR1 MGHRA and CDR2 YSYEKL. The J segment lost 8 bases and the V segment lost 9 bases, leaving 10 bases of the junction unmatched. This CDR3 is CARGPGTGDHSPLHF. The CDR3 DNA reads TGCGCCAGAGGGCCGGGGACAGGGGATCATTCACCCCTCCACTTT.

This clonotype has more than one count but fewer than ten. The chain links TRBV6-1 to TRBJ2-7, with D tentatively TRBD2 (6 bases). The CDR3 is made up of 13 amino acids. V was trimmed by 5 bases and J by 5 bases, leaving 13 bases between them. Germline loops: CDR1 MNHNS, CDR2 SASEGT. The CDR3 DNA follows: TGTGCCAGCAGTCCTAATCGGGGGAACGAGCAGTACTTC. This gives the protein CASSPNRGNEQYF.

The V and J genes are TRBV11-1 and TRBJ2-7; D possibly corresponds to TRBD2 (5 bases). The CDR3 totals 14 residues. The germline V gene encodes CDR1 SGHAT and CDR2 FQDESV (reference sequence). With 4 bases removed from V and 3 bases from J, the gap between germline ends came to 13 bases. CDR3 residues: CASSYEGFNYEQYF. The CDR3 DNA is TGTGCCAGCAGCTACGAGGGCTTCAACTACGAGCAGTACTTC.

A single count supports this clonotype. This chain links TRBV5-1 with TRBJ2-6; TRBD2 matches at 7 bases. The CDR3 spans 16 residues. CDR1 SGHRS and CDR2 YFSETQ come from the germline V gene. V lost 3 bases and J lost 2; bases outside the gene matches: 5. The DNA of the CDR3 is TGCGCCAGCAGCTGGGGAGGGTATCCTGGGGCCAACGTCCTGACTTTC. It yields the protein CASSWGGYPGANVLTF.

This clonotype has at least ten counts. The V gene is TRBV29-1, the J gene TRBJ1-2; 8 positions agree with TRBD1. The CDR3 sequence is 11 residues long. The junction had 1 base not matched to a gene; V was cut back by 3 bases and J by 7 bases. The germline CDR1 and CDR2 sequences are SQVTM and ANQGSEA. The CDR3 reads CSVEDRVGYTF. The CDR3 region has the DNA TGCAGCGTTGAGGACAGGGTTGGCTACACCTTC.

This clonotype was found once. V is TRBV5-5 and J is TRBJ1-1; possible D gene TRBD1, 5 bases. Germline V gene data show CDR1 as SGHKS and CDR2 as YYEKEE (reference sequence). Trimming took off 3 bases at V and 11 bases at J, with 11 bases between the two ends. The length of the CDR3 is 11 residues. In nucleotides, the CDR3 is TGTGCCAGCAGCTGGGGCCCCAGGGCTTTCTTT. It translates to CASSWGPRAFF.

This clonotype was observed many times. The rearrangement uses TRBV12-3 or TRBV12-4 and TRBJ2-1; D is unresolved. The CDR3 contains 12 residues. V shed 6 bases and J shed 9 bases, with 12 bases lying between them. CDR3 loop: CASSVSAFEQFF. Here the CDR3 DNA reads TGTGCCAGCAGCGTTAGTGCGTTTGAGCAGTTCTTC.

The table lists this clonotype with a few counts. This sequence joins TRBV5-5 and TRBJ2-4, with D perhaps TRBD2 (5 bases). In germline, CDR1 is SGHKS, CDR2 YYEKEE (reference sequence). The CDR3 spans 14 residues. V dropped 4 bases and J dropped 6 bases, with 14 bases sitting between them. The CDR3 here is CASSLGVAVNIQYF. Written as DNA, the CDR3 is TGTGCCAGCAGCCTGGGAGTAGCTGTAAACATTCAGTACTTC.

This clonotype has at least ten counts. The J gene is TRBJ2-7, the V gene TRBV20-1; 10 nucleotides line up with TRBD2. V was pared by 1 base and J by 0 bases, with 0 bases of the junction left unmatched. Germline V gene data show CDR1 as DFQATT and CDR2 as SNEGSKA (reference sequence). This CDR3 is built from 14 residues. CDR3 bases: TGCAGTGCTAGAGCTAGCGGGAGCTCCTACGAGCAGTACTTC. Amino acids: CSARASGSSYEQYF.

Comment on this clonotype: At one end, the junction sequence differs from germline, possibly due to a read error. The rearrangement joins TRBV7-9 to TRBJ2-3; TRBD2 aligns across 7 bases. Germline V lookup: CDR1 SEHNR, CDR2 FQNEAQ (reference sequence). This CDR3 is 14 amino acids long. CDR3 nucleotides: TGTGTCAGCAGCTTAGGTTATATGAGCGGGATGGAGTATTTT. Translated: CVSSLGYMSGMEYF.

V gene TRBV15 combines with J gene TRBJ2-5; D is unresolved. The CDR3 is 15 amino acids. Per the germline V gene, CDR1 is LNHNV and CDR2 is YYDKDF (reference sequence). Between the trimmed V and J ends, which lost 0 bases and 5 bases, there was a span of 13 bases. The CDR3 nucleotides are TGTGCCACCAGCAGAGATCGGGCTAGTTGGGAGACCCAGTACTTC. This sequence encodes CATSRDRASWETQYF. The full variable domain, in which reference TRBV15 and TRBJ2-5 provide the parts outside the CDR3, is DAMVIQNPRYQVTQFGKPVTLSCSQTLNHNVMYWYQQKSSQAPKLLFHYYDKDFNNEADTPDNFQSRRPNTSFCFLDIRSPGLGDTAMYLCATSRDRASWETQYFGPGTRLLVL.

CDR3 nucleotide sequence: TGTGCCAGCAGCGACGGCAGGGGGGGCACATCACCCCTCCACTTT. Encoded protein: CASSDGRGGTSPLHF. This rearrangement joins TRBV7-6 to TRBJ1-6; TRBD1 agrees at 7 bases. Germline V CDR1 and CDR2: SGHVS, FNYEAQ. Unmatched junction bases numbered 11, after V lost 5 bases and J lost 10 bases. The CDR3 is made up of 15 amino acids.

J is TRBJ1-1 and V is TRBV5-1; 7 bases map to TRBD1. This CDR3 has 15 amino acids. The J segment lost 2 bases and the V segment lost 7 bases, leaving 11 bases of the junction unmatched. Germline V gene lookup returns CDR1 SGHRS and CDR2 YFSETQ. In DNA, the CDR3 is TGCGCCAGCGCCAAAACCGGGACAGAAAACACTGAAGCTTTCTTT. This sequence encodes CASAKTGTENTEAFF. Looking up the rest from reference TRBV5-1 and TRBJ1-1 gives the full variable domain: KAGVTQTPRYLIKTRGQQVTLSCSPISGHRSVSWYQQTPGQGLQFLFEYFSETQRNKGNFPGRFSGRQFSNSRSEMNVSTLELGDSALYLCASAKTGTENTEAFFGQGTRLTVV.

This clonotype has more than one count but fewer than ten. The V and J genes are TRBV4-1 and TRBJ2-5; D is possibly TRBD2 (6 bases). V was clipped by 1 base and J by 4 bases, with 16 bases between them. The CDR3 has 16 residues. Germline loops: CDR1 MGHRA, CDR2 YSYEKL. The CDR3 bases are TGCGCCAGCAGCCAAGGTCGGTCGGGAGCGGGAGAGACCCAGTACTTC. This sequence encodes CASSQGRSGAGETQYF.